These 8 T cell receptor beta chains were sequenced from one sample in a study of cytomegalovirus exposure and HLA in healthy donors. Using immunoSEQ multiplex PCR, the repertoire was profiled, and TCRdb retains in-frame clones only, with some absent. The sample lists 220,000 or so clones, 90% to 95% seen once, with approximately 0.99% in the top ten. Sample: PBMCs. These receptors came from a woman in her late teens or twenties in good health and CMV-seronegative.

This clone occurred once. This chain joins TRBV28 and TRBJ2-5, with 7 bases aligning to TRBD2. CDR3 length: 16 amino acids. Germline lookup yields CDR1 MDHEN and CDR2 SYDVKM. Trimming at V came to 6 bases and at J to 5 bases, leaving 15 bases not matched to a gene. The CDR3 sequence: CASSLVSAGALETQYF. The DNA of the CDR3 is TGTGCCAGCAGCCTTGTTTCGGCGGGAGCCCTGGAGACCCAGTACTTC.

The CDR3, as DNA: TGTGCCAGCAGCTTGGTGACTAGCGGGAGCCCAGATACGCAGTATTTT. It is translated as CASSLVTSGSPDTQYF. The chain couples TRBV11-2 to TRBJ2-3, with 12 bases lining up with TRBD2. Germline trimming cut 3 bases from V and 4 bases from J; bases unmatched to any gene: 5. The CDR3 length is 16 residues. Germline V gene data show CDR1 as SGHAT and CDR2 as FQNNGV.

CDR3 in amino acids: CASMGSSGEQYF. CDR3 nucleotide sequence: TGCGCCAGCATGGGGAGTTCAGGCGAGCAGTACTTC. This rearrangement joins TRBV4-1 to TRBJ2-7; maybe TRBD2 (5 bases). Germline V gene data show CDR1 as MGHRA and CDR2 as YSYEKL. V was shortened by 7 bases and J by 6 bases, with 13 bases between the two germline ends. CDR3 length equals 12 residues.

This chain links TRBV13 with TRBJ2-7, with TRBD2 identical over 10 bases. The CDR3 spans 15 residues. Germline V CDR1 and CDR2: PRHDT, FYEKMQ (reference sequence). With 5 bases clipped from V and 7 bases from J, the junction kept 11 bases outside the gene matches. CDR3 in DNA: TGTGCCAGCAGCGGTGCGGCTAGCGGGAGTAGGGAGCAGTACTTC. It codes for CASSGAASGSREQYF.

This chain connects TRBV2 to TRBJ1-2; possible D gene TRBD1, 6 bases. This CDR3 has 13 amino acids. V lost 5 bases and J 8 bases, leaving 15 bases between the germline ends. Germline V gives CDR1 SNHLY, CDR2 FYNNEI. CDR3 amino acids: CASSLQGYGGYTF. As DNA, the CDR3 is TGTGCCAGCAGTCTACAGGGTTATGGGGGCTACACCTTC.

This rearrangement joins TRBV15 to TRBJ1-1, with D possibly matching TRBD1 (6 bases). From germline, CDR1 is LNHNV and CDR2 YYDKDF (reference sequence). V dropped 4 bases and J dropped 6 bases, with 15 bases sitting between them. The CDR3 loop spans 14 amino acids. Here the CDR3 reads CATSTKTGTPEAFF. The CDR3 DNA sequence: TGTGCCACCAGCACTAAAACAGGGACCCCTGAAGCTTTCTTT.

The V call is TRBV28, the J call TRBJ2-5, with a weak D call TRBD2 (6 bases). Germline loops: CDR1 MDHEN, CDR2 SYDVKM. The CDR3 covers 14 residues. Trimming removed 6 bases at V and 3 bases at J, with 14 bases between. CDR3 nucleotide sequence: TGTGCCAGCAGCCGGGCGGGATTTGAAGAGACCCAGTACTTC. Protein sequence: CASSRAGFEETQYF. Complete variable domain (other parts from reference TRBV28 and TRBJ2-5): DVKVTQSSRYLVKRTGEKVFLECVQDMDHENMFWYRQDPGLGLRLIYFSYDVKMKEKGDIPEGYSVSREKKERFSLILESASTNQTSMYLCASSRAGFEETQYFGPGTRLLVL.

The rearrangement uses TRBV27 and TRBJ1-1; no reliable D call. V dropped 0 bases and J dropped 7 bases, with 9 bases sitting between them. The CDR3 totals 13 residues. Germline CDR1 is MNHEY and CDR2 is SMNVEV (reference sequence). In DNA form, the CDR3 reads TGTGCCAGCAGTTTATCGCACGGGTTTGAAGCTTTCTTT. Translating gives CASSLSHGFEAFF.